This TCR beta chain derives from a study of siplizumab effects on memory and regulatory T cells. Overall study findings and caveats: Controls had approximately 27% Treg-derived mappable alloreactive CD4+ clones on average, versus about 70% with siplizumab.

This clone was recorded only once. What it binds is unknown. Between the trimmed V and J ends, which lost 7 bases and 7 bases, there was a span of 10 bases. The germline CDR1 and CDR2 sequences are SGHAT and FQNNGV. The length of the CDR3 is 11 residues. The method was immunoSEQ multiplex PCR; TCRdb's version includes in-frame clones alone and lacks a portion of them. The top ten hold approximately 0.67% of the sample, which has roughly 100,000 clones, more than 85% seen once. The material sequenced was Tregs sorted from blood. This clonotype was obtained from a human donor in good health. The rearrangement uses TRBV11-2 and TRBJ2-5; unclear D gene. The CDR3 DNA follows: TGTGCCAGCACCCGAGGTCGGACCCAGTACTTC. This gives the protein CASTRGRTQYF.